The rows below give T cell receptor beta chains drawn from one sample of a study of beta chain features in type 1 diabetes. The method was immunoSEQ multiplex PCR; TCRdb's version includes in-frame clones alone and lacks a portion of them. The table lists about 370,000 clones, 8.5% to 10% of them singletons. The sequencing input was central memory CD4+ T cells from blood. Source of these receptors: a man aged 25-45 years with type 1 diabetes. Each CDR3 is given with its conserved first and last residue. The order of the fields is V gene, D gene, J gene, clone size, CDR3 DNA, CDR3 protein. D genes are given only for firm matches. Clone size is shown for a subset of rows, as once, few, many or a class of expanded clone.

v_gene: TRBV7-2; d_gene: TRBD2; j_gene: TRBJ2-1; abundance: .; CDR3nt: TGTGCCAGCAGCCCCTACCTAGCGGGTGGCGATGAGCAGTTCTTC; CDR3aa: CASSPYLAGGDEQFF
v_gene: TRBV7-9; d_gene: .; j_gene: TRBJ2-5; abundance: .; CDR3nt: TGTGCCAGCAGCACAACAGGCGAGACCCAGTACTTC; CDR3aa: CASSTTGETQYF
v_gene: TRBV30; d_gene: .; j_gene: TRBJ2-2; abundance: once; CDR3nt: TGTGCCTGGAGGGCCCCAGGGTCCGGGGAGCTGTTTTTT; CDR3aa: CAWRAPGSGELFF
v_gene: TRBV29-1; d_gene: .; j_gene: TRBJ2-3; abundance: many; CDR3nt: TGCAGCGCAAGTTCAGCGGGAGATACGCAGTATTTT; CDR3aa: CSASSAGDTQYF
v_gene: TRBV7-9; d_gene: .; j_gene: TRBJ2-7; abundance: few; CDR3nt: TGTGCCAGCAGCTTAGGCCCTGGGCAGGGCTACGAGCAGTACTTC; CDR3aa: CASSLGPGQGYEQYF
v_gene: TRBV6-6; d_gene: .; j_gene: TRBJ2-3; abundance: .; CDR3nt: TGTGCCAGCAGTCTATGGGACTCGGGTACGCAGTATTTT; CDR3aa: CASSLWDSGTQYF
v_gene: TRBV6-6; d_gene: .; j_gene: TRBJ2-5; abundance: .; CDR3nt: TGTGCCAGCCGGAGCGGCGGGGAGACCCAGTACTTC; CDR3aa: CASRSGGETQYF
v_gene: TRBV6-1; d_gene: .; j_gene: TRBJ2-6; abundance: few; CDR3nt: TGTGCCAGTTTGTTCTTTAGCTCTGGGGCCAACGTCCTGACTTTC; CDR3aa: CASLFFSSGANVLTF
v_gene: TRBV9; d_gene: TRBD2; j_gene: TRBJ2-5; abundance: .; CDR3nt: TGTGCCAGTCGGGGGGAACAAGAGACCCAGTACTTC; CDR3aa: CASRGEQETQYF
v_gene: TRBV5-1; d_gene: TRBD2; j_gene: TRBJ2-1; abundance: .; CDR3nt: TGCGCCAGCAGCTTGACTAGCGGTCGGGGGGAGCAGTTCTTC; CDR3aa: CASSLTSGRGEQFF
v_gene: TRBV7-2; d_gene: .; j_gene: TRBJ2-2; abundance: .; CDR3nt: TGTGCCAGCAGCTTGTTAGAGGTCACCGGGGAGCTGTTTTTT; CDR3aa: CASSLLEVTGELFF
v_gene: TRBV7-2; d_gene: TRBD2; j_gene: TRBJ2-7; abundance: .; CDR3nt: TGTGCCAGCAGCTTAAGGACTAGCGGGAGTTACGAGCAGTACTTC; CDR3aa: CASSLRTSGSYEQYF
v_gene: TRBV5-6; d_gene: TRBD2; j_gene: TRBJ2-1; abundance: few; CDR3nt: TGTGCCAGCAGCTTGGTCTCTAGCGGGTTCAATGAGCAGTTCTTC; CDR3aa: CASSLVSSGFNEQFF
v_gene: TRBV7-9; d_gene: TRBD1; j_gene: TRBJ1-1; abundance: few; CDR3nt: TGTGCCAGCAGCTTGGACAGGGTAGCGCCTTTCTTT; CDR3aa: CASSLDRVAPFF
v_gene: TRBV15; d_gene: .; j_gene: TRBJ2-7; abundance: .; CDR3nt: TGTGCCACCAGCAGAGGGGCTAGTAATGACTACGAGCAGTACTTC; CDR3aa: CATSRGASNDYEQYF
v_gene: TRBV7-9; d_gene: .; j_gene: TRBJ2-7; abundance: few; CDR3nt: TGTGCCAGCAGCTTAGAATGGCCGGGCCACGTCTCCTACGAGCAGTACTTC; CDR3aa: CASSLEWPGHVSYEQYF
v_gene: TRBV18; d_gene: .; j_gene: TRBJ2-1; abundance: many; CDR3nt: TGTGCCAGCTCACCACTTGGCCAATCCTACAATGAGCAGTTCTTC; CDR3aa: CASSPLGQSYNEQFF
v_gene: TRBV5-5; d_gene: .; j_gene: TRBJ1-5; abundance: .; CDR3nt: TGTGCCAGCAGCTCGAGCCAAGGGAATAGCAATCAGCCCCAGCATTTT; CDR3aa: CASSSSQGNSNQPQHF
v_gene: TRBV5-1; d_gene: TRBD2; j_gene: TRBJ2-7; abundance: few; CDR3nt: TGCGCCAGCAGTCGCCGCCCAGCGGGAGAGGAGACCTACGAGCAGTACTTC; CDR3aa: CASSRRPAGEETYEQYF
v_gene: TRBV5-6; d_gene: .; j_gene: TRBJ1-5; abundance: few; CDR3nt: TGTGCCAGCAGCTTGCGTAGGGGTTATAGCAATCAGCCCCAGCATTTT; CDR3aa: CASSLRRGYSNQPQHF
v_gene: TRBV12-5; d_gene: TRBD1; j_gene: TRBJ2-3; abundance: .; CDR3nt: TGTGCTAGTGGTTTGTTTCGTCGAGGAATTGACAGGGGGGGCACAGATACGCAGTATTTT; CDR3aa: CASGLFRRGIDRGGTDTQYF
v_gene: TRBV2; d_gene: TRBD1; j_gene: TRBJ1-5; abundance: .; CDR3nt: TGTGCCAGCACGGAGCAGGGGGTACGCAATCAGCCCCAGCATTTT; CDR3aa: CASTEQGVRNQPQHF
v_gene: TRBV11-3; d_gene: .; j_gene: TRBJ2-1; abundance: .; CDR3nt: TGTGCCAGCAGCTTAGAGGCTCAGGGGTACAATGAGCAGTTCTTC; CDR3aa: CASSLEAQGYNEQFF
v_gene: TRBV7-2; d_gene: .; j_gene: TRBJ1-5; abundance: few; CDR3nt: TGTGCCAGCAGCTTAAATGTGGATCAGCCCCAGCATTTT; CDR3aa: CASSLNVDQPQHF
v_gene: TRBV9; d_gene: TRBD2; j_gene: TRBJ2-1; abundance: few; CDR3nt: TGTGCCAGCAGCGTTCGGACTAGCTATTACAATGAGCAGTTCTTC; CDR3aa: CASSVRTSYYNEQFF
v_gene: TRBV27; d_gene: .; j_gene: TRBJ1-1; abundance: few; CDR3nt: TGTGCCAGCAGGAGGACAGCGACGAACACTGAAGCTTTCTTT; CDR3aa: CASRRTATNTEAFF
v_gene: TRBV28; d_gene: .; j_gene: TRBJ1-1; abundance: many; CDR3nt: TGTGCCAGCAGCATCCGGGGCCACGACACTGAAGCTTTCTTT; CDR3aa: CASSIRGHDTEAFF
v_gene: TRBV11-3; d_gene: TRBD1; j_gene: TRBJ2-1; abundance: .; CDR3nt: TGTGCCAGCAGCTCCGGGACAGTAGCCTACAATGAGCAGTTCTTC; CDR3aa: CASSSGTVAYNEQFF
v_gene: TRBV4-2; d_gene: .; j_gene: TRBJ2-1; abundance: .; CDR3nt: TGTGCCAGCAGCCAAGGTGGCAGATACAATGAGCAGTTCTTC; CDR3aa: CASSQGGRYNEQFF
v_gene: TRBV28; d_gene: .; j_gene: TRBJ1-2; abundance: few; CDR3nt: TGTGCCAGCAGTGGGCAGGGGCCCCATGGCTACACCTTC; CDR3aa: CASSGQGPHGYTF
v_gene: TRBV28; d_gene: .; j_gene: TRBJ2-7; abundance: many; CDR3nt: TGTGCCAGCAGTCGACTTTACGAGCAGTACTTC; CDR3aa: CASSRLYEQYF
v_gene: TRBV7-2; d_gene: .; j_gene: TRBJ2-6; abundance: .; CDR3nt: TGTGCCAGCAGCTTCGGGGCGTCTGGGGCCAACGTCCTGACTTTC; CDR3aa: CASSFGASGANVLTF
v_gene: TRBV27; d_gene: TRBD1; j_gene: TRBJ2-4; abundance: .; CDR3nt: TGTGCCAGCAGGGGGACAGGACCGCGGAAAAACATTCAGTACTTC; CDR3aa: CASRGTGPRKNIQYF
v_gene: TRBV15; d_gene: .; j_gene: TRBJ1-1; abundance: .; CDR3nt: TGTGCCACCAGCAGTGTCCCAGGGGTGGAAGCTTTCTTT; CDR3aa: CATSSVPGVEAFF
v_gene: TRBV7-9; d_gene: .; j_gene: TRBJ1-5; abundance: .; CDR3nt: TGTGCCAGCAGGCCCAACAGGCGCAATCAGCCCCAGCATTTT; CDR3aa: CASRPNRRNQPQHF
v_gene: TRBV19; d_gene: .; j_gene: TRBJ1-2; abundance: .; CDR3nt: TGTGCCAGTAGTATGTGGGGGACCTATGGCTACACCTTC; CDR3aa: CASSMWGTYGYTF
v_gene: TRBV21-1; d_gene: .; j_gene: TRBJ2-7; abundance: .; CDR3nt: TGTGCCAGCAGCAATAACCTCTACGAGCAGTACTTC; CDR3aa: CASSNNLYEQYF
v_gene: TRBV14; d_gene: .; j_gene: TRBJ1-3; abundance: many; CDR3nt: TGTGCCAGCGGCTGGGCGAACACCATATATTTT; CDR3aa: CASGWANTIYF
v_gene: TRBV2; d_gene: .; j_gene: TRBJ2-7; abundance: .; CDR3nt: TGTGCCAGCACCCATCGACGTATGAGAAACGAGCAGTACTTC; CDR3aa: CASTHRRMRNEQYF